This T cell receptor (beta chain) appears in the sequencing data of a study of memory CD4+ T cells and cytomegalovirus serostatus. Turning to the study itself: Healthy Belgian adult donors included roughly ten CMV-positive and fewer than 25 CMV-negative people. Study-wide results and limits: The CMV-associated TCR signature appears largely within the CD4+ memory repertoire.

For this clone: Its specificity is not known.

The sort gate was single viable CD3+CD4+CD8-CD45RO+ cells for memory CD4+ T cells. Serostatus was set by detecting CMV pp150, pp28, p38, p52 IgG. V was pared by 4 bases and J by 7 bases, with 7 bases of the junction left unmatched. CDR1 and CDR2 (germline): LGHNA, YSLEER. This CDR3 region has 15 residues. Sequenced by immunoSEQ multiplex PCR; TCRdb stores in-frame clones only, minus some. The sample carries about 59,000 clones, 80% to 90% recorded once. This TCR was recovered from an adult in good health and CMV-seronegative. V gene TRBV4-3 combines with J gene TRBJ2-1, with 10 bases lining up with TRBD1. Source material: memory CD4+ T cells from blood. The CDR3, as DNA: TGCGCCAGCAGCCCGGGACAGGGGAGATTGAATGAGCAGTTCTTC. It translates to CASSPGQGRLNEQFF.